Presented here are 27 T cell receptor beta chains from one specimen sequenced in a study of blood T cell repertoires in COVID-19 (dated by TCRdb to 2019 to 2021). Library method: the immunoSEQ multiplex PCR assay. Entries here come from immuneACCESS through TCRdb and include only in-frame sequences with V and J called. Some clones fail to appear in such tables; in the studies checked, an unresolved V gene covers under half of the shortfall, and the cause of the remainder is unknown. In all, the sample holds around 100,000 clones, and approximately 89% of those were seen once. The biggest ten clones account for 17% of the sample. Sequenced material: peripheral blood. The receptor source for this set is a woman aged 80 or older in a cohort sampled during active COVID-19.

The chain employs TRBV21-1 and TRBJ2-1; the table names TRBD2, a call not compared with the DNA. TRBV21-1 is classified as a pseudogene. CDR3 size: 16 residues. The CDR3 nucleotides are TGTGCCAGCAGCAAAGGGCCCTCTAGCGCGAGCAATGAGCAGTTCTTC. Its translation is CASSKGPSSASNEQFF.

The CDR3 loop is CASSLSGARGEKLFF. The CDR3 DNA is TGTGCCAGCAGCTTAAGCGGGGCGAGGGGTGAAAAACTGTTTTTT. The chain couples TRBV11-2 to TRBJ1-4; TRBD1 might be the D (5 bases). Per germline, CDR1 SGHAT and CDR2 FQNNGV. This CDR3 has 15 amino acids. Trimming cost V 2 bases and J 7 bases, with 14 bases left between them.

V is TRBV18 and J is TRBJ2-5; TRBD2 is a possible D gene (6 bases). CDR3 length: 13 amino acids. Trimming removed 5 bases from V and 2 bases from J, with 9 bases in between. Germline V gene lookup returns CDR1 KGHSH and CDR2 LQKENI. The CDR3 region has the DNA TGTGCCAGCTCAGGGGGGATTCAAGAGACCCAGTACTTC. Its translation: CASSGGIQETQYF.

The rearrangement uses TRBV12-3 or TRBV12-4 and TRBJ2-4; the D gene is possibly TRBD2 (6 bases). The CDR3 spans 12 residues. The V and J ends lost 7 bases and 11 bases respectively, with 15 bases between them. The CDR3 nucleotides are TGTGCCAGCACCCCTGGGACTTTAGTTCAGTACTTC. It specifies CASTPGTLVQYF.

The rearrangement joins TRBV7-6 to TRBJ2-2, with D possibly being TRBD1 (6 bases). V was clipped by 0 bases and J by 2 bases, with 10 bases between them. Germline V gene lookup returns CDR1 SGHVS and CDR2 FNYEAQ. CDR3 length: 16 amino acids. Written as DNA, the CDR3 is TGTGCCAGCAGCTTAGCGCTAGGGGGTAACACCGGGGAGCTGTTTTTT. Translating it yields CASSLALGGNTGELFF.

The chain has TRBV5-1 and TRBJ2-1; 12 bases map to TRBD2. With 0 bases clipped from V and 2 bases from J, the junction kept 3 bases outside the gene matches. The germline gives CDR1 SGHRS, CDR2 YFSETQ. The CDR3 consists of 17 residues. CDR3 protein: CASSLVTSGSTYNEQFF. For the CDR3, the DNA is TGCGCCAGCAGCTTGGTGACTAGCGGGAGCACCTACAATGAGCAGTTCTTC.

The chain couples TRBV5-4 to TRBJ1-1; TRBD1 matches at 7 bases. CDR1 and CDR2 from the germline V gene are SGHNT and YYREEE (reference sequence). The V and J ends lost 0 bases and 8 bases, in that order; junction bases with no gene match: 1. The CDR3 totals 12 residues. Here the CDR3 reads CASSLETGEAFF. The CDR3 DNA follows: TGTGCCAGCAGCTTGGAGACAGGGGAAGCTTTCTTT.

The chain carries TRBV12-5 and TRBJ2-1, with D possibly matching TRBD2 (5 bases). The V end was cut by 0 bases, the J end by 8 bases, with 17 bases between. Germline loops: CDR1 LGHNT, CDR2 FRNRAP. This CDR3 is 16 amino acids long. The CDR3 is CASGLVVLGRGDEQFF. The CDR3 DNA reads as TGTGCTAGTGGTTTGGTAGTTCTAGGACGGGGAGATGAGCAGTTCTTC.

The chain couples TRBV19 to TRBJ1-4; TRBD1 matches at 7 bases. The CDR3 totals 15 residues. V dropped 7 bases and J dropped 2; count of bases not matched to a gene: 7. The germline V gene has CDR1 LNHDA and CDR2 SQIVND (reference sequence). The CDR3 loop reads CASIKGAGTNEKLFF. CDR3 bases: TGTGCCAGTATTAAGGGGGCAGGGACTAATGAAAAACTGTTTTTT. Complete variable domain (other parts from reference TRBV19 and TRBJ1-4): DGGITQSPKYLFRKEGQNVTLSCEQNLNHDAMYWYRQDPGQGLRLIYYSQIVNDFQKGDIAEGYSVSREKKESFPLTVTSAQKNPTAFYLCASIKGAGTNEKLFFGSGTQLSVL.

The CDR3 DNA sequence: TGCGCCAGCAGCTTGAAGGAGATGAACACTGAAGCTTTCTTT. This encodes CASSLKEMNTEAFF. The rearrangement links TRBV5-1 to TRBJ1-1; D remains ambiguous. Germline CDR1 and CDR2: SGHRS and YFSETQ. Trimming stripped 1 base from V and 0 bases from J, with 7 bases between. The CDR3 runs 14 residues.

The V call is TRBV6-5, the J call TRBJ2-1; D uncertain. Trimming cost V 6 bases and J 14 bases, with 20 bases left between them. The germline V gene has CDR1 MNHEY and CDR2 SVGAGI. The CDR3 covers 13 residues. CDR3 DNA: TGTGCCAGCAGCCGCTTGAGTGGTGGTGCGGAGTTCTTC. Amino acid sequence: CASSRLSGGAEFF.

The chain is built from TRBV5-1 and TRBJ1-6, with D possibly TRBD1 on 6 matching bases. V shed 7 bases and J shed 9 bases, with 14 bases lying between them. The germline V gene has CDR1 SGHRS and CDR2 YFSETQ. The CDR3 has 13 amino acids. The CDR3 region is CASQRTDTSPLHF. CDR3 DNA sequence: TGCGCCAGCCAAAGGACAGATACTTCACCCCTCCACTTT.

This clone was found once. The chain combines TRBV5-1 with TRBJ2-2; 8 positions match TRBD2. V was pared by 3 bases and J by 4 bases, with 8 bases of the junction left unmatched. Per the germline V gene, CDR1 is SGHRS and CDR2 is YFSETQ. This CDR3 has 16 amino acids. The CDR3 DNA reads as TGCGCCAGCAGCTCAACCCCCGGGACTAGCACCGGGGAGCTGTTTTTT. This encodes CASSSTPGTSTGELFF.

The chain has TRBV18 and TRBJ2-7, with 7 bases aligning to TRBD1. The CDR3 runs 15 residues. The V gene end was trimmed by 2 bases and the J gene end by 5 bases; junction bases not matched to a gene: 9. Germline V gene sequence: CDR1 KGHSH, CDR2 LQKENI. The CDR3 loop reads CASSPGTEIYNEQYF. In DNA, the CDR3 is TGTGCCAGCTCACCAGGGACAGAAATTTACAACGAGCAGTACTTC.

This rearrangement joins TRBV19 to TRBJ2-7; D ambiguous. Germline values: CDR1 LNHDA, CDR2 SQIVND (reference sequence). CDR3 length equals 12 residues. The V end lost 3 bases, the J end lost 4 bases, and 7 bases lay between the germline ends. In DNA, the CDR3 is TGTGCCAGTAGTATCCCCCGTTACGAGCAGTACTTC. Amino acid sequence: CASSIPRYEQYF.

The chain joins TRBV24-1 to TRBJ2-1, with TRBD1 as a possible D gene (5 bases). Germline V CDR1 and CDR2: KGHDR, SFDVKD. The V gene lost 2 bases and the J gene lost 5 bases, with 6 bases spanning the gap. The CDR3 contains 13 residues. The DNA of the CDR3 is TGTGCCACCAGTGATTCAGGGCACAATGAGCAGTTCTTC. Residues: CATSDSGHNEQFF.

The V and J genes are TRBV5-5 and TRBJ2-5; 10 bases map to TRBD1. The CDR3 is 16 amino acids. From germline, CDR1 is SGHKS and CDR2 YYEKEE (reference sequence). J lost 5 bases, V lost 3 bases, and 10 bases had no gene match. The CDR3: CASSSPTGGAKETQYF. The DNA for the CDR3 is TGTGCCAGCAGCTCACCGACAGGGGGCGCTAAGGAGACCCAGTACTTC.

This clone was seen a few times. The chain carries TRBV19 and TRBJ1-5; D not resolved. The CDR3 has 12 amino acids. The germline V and J ends were trimmed by 6 bases and 5 bases, with 8 bases remaining between them. In germline, CDR1 is LNHDA, CDR2 SQIVND (reference sequence). CDR3 sequence: CASSPPYQPQHF. In DNA form, the CDR3 reads TGTGCCAGTAGCCCCCCTTATCAGCCCCAGCATTTT. The full variable domain, rest sourced from reference TRBV19 and TRBJ1-5, is DGGITQSPKYLFRKEGQNVTLSCEQNLNHDAMYWYRQDPGQGLRLIYYSQIVNDFQKGDIAEGYSVSREKKESFPLTVTSAQKNPTAFYLCASSPPYQPQHFGDGTRLSIL.

The V and J genes are TRBV5-1 and TRBJ2-3; D is perhaps TRBD1 (6 bases). The CDR3 extends over 13 amino acids. CDR1 and CDR2 from the germline V gene are SGHRS and YFSETQ. V was clipped by 7 bases and J by 4 bases, with 13 bases between them. CDR3 nucleotide sequence: TGCGCCAGCCAGGGGATTAGCGCAGATACGCAGTATTTT. Its protein is CASQGISADTQYF.

V gene TRBV3-1 (or the pseudogene TRBV3-2) combines with J gene TRBJ2-1, with a weak D call TRBD2 (5 bases). Germline CDR1 reads LGHDT; CDR2 reads YNNKEL (reference sequence). Trimming pared 4 bases from V and 1 base from J, leaving 11 bases between. This CDR3 region has 15 residues. DNA for the CDR3: TGTGCCAGCAGCCCCAGCGGTGGGTCCTACAATGAGCAGTTCTTC. Protein sequence: CASSPSGGSYNEQFF.

The V gene is TRBV18, the J gene TRBJ1-5; 7 bases are shared with TRBD1. The CDR3 is made up of 14 amino acids. V shed 5 bases and J 6 bases; nucleotides not matched to a gene: 7. Germline CDR1 reads KGHSH; CDR2 reads LQKENI. The CDR3, as DNA: TGTGCCAGCTCAGAGACAGGGAGTGGTCAGCCCCAGCATTTT. This translates into CASSETGSGQPQHF.

This clone has more than one count but fewer than ten. The chain joins TRBV5-6 to TRBJ1-2; D unresolved. The CDR3 contains 16 residues. The germline CDR1 and CDR2 sequences are SGHDT and YYEEEE. V was clipped by 3 bases and J by 4 bases, with 19 bases between them. The CDR3 loop reads CASSSRHTVATYGYTF. DNA of the CDR3: TGTGCCAGCAGCTCAAGACATACGGTGGCCACCTATGGCTACACCTTC.

The rearrangement links TRBV19 to TRBJ1-3; 8 bases match TRBD1. Germline V lookup: CDR1 LNHDA, CDR2 SQIVND (reference sequence). V was clipped by 5 bases and J by 1 base; unmatched bases: 7. This CDR3 has 16 amino acids. The CDR3 loop is CASSRQGKFSGNTIYF. The CDR3 region has the DNA TGTGCCAGTAGTCGACAGGGGAAGTTTTCTGGAAACACCATATATTTT.

The chain employs TRBV15 and TRBJ2-1; 9 bases agree with TRBD2. Looked up from germline, CDR1 is LNHNV and CDR2 is YYDKDF (reference sequence). Trimming at V came to 4 bases and at J to 5 bases, leaving 6 bases not matched to a gene. This CDR3 spans 15 amino acids. The CDR3 region is CATSTGTSRHNEQFF. In nucleotides, the CDR3 is TGTGCCACCAGCACCGGGACTAGCAGGCACAATGAGCAGTTCTTC.

The gene calls are TRBV4-2 and TRBJ2-7; 9 bases match TRBD1. CDR3 length: 15 residues. Trimming took 2 bases from V and 6 from J; bases not matched to a gene: 8. CDR1 and CDR2 (germline): LGHNA, YNFKEQ. CDR3 sequence: CASSQTGGGVSEQYF. The DNA of the CDR3 is TGTGCCAGCAGCCAAACAGGGGGCGGTGTAAGCGAGCAGTACTTC.

The chain couples TRBV5-1 to TRBJ2-7; 8 nucleotides match TRBD1. The CDR3 is made up of 15 amino acids. Trimming at V came to 4 bases and at J to 7 bases, leaving 13 bases not matched to a gene. CDR1 is SGHRS, CDR2 YFSETQ, per germline. Here the CDR3 reads CASSPGTGHIIEQYF. The CDR3 region has the DNA TGCGCCAGCAGCCCCGGGACAGGCCATATTATAGAGCAGTACTTC. The full variable domain, completed using reference TRBV5-1 and TRBJ2-7, is KAGVTQTPRYLIKTRGQQVTLSCSPISGHRSVSWYQQTPGQGLQFLFEYFSETQRNKGNFPGRFSGRQFSNSRSEMNVSTLELGDSALYLCASSPGTGHIIEQYFGPGTRLTVT.

The chain joins TRBV7-9 to TRBJ2-3, with TRBD1 matching over 7 bases. The CDR3 runs to 16 residues. From germline, CDR1 is SEHNR and CDR2 FQNEAQ (reference sequence). Trimming removed 3 bases from V and 0 bases from J; junction bases left unmatched: 6. The CDR3: CASSLTSGGSTDTQYF. As DNA, the CDR3 is TGTGCCAGCAGCTTGACCTCAGGGGGAAGCACAGATACGCAGTATTTT.